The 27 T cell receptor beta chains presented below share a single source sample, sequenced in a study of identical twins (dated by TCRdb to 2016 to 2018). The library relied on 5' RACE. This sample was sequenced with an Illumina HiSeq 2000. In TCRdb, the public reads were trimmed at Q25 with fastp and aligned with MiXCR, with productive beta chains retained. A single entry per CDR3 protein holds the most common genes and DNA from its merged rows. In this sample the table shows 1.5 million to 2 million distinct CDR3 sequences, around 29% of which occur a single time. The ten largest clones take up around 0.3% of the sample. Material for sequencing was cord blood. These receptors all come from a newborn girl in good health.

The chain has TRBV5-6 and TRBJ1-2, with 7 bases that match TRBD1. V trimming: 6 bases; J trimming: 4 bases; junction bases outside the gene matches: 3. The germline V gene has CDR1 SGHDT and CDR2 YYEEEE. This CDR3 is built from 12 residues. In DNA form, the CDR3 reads TGTGCCAGCACCTCAGGGGGCTATGGCTACACCTTC. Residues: CASTSGGYGYTF.

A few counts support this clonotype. The CDR3 loop reads CASSYGSTGLTDTQYF. The DNA for the CDR3 is TGTGCCAGCAGTTACGGCTCGACAGGCCTCACAGATACGCAGTATTTT. This chain connects TRBV6-6 to TRBJ2-3; D might be TRBD1 (6 bases). Trimming removed 2 bases from V and 2 bases from J, with 14 bases in between. The CDR3 spans 16 residues. Germline CDR1 reads MNHNY; CDR2 reads SVGAGI (reference sequence).

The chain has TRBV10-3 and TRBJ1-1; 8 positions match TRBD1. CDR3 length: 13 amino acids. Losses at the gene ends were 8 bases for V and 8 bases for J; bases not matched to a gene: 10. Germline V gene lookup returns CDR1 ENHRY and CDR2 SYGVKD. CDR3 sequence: CAIGRTGLGEAFF. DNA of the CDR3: TGTGCCATCGGAAGGACAGGGCTGGGGGAAGCTTTCTTT.

The CDR3 DNA reads TGTGCCAGCAGTTTGACTAGCGGGATTAACAATGAGCAGTACTTC. It codes for CASSLTSGINNEQYF. The genes are TRBV27 and TRBJ2-7; 11 nucleotides line up with TRBD2. The CDR3 loop spans 15 amino acids. Trimming removed 3 bases from V and 7 bases from J; junction bases left unmatched: 8. Germline CDR1 reads MNHEY; CDR2 reads SMNVEV (reference sequence).

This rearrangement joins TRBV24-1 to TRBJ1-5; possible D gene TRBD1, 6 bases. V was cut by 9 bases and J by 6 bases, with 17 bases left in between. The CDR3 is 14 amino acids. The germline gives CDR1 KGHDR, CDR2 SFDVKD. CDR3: CATPNGGWGQPQHF. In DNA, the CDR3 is TGTGCCACCCCAAATGGGGGCTGGGGTCAGCCCCAGCATTTT.

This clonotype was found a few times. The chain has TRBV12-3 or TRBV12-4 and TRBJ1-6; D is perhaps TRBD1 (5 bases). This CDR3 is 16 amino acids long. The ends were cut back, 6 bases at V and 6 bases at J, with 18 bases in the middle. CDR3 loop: CASSATTDSPNSPLHF. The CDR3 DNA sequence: TGTGCCAGCAGCGCCACTACCGACAGCCCTAATTCACCCCTCCACTTT.

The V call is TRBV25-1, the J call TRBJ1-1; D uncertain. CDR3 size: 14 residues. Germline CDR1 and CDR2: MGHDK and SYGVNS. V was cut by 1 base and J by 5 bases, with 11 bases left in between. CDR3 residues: CASSESGSRTEAFF. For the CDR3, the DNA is TGTGCCAGCAGTGAATCAGGCAGTCGAACTGAAGCTTTCTTT.

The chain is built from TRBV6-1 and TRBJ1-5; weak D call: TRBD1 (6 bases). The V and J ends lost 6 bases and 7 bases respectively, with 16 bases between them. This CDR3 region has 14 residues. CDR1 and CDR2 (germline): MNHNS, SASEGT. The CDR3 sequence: CASSETGNHQPQHF. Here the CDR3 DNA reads TGTGCCAGCAGCGAGACAGGCAATCACCAGCCCCAGCATTTT.

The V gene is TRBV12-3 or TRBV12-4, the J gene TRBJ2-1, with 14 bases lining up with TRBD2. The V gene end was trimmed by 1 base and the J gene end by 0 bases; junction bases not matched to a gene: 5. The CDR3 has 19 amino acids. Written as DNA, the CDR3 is TGTGCCAGCAGTTTAGTCGGGACTAGCGGGAGTGGCTCCTACAATGAGCAGTTCTTC. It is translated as CASSLVGTSGSGSYNEQFF.

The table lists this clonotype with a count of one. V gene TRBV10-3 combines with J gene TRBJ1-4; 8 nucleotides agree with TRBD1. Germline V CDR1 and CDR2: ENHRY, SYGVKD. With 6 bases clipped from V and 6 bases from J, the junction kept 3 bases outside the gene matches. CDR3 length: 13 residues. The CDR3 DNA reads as TGTGCCATCAGAAACAGGGGGGATGAAAAACTGTTTTTT. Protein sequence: CAIRNRGDEKLFF.

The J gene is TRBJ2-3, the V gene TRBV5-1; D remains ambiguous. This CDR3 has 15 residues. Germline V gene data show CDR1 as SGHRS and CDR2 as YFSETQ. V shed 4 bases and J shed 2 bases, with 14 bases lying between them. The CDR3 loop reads CASSPDPPLTDTQYF. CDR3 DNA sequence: TGCGCCAGCAGCCCCGACCCTCCACTCACAGATACGCAGTATTTT.

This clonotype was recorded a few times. The CDR3 sequence is CSVDLQGKFTDTQYF. DNA of the CDR3: TGCAGCGTTGATTTACAGGGGAAGTTTACAGATACGCAGTATTTT. The chain carries TRBV29-1 and TRBJ2-3; 7 nucleotides match TRBD1. The CDR3 totals 15 residues. Germline trimming cut 3 bases from V and 3 bases from J; bases unmatched to any gene: 9. In germline, CDR1 is SQVTM, CDR2 ANQGSEA.

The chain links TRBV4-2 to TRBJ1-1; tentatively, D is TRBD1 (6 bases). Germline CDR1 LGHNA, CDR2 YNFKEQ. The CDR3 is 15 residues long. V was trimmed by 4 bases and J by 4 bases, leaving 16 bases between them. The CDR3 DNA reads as TGTGCCAGCAGCCCTGCTGGGGGGCTCGGCACTGAAGCTTTCTTT. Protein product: CASSPAGGLGTEAFF.

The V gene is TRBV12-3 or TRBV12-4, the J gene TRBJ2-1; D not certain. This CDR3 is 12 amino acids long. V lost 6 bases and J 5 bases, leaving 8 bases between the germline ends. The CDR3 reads CASSTNNNEQFF. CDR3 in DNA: TGTGCCAGCAGCACCAATAACAATGAGCAGTTCTTC.

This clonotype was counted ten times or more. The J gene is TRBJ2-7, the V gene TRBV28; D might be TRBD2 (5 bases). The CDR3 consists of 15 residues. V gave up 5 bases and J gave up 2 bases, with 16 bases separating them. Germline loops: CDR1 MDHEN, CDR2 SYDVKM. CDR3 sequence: CASSPRGLDTYEQYF. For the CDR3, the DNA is TGTGCCAGCAGTCCGAGAGGGCTAGACACCTACGAGCAGTACTTC.

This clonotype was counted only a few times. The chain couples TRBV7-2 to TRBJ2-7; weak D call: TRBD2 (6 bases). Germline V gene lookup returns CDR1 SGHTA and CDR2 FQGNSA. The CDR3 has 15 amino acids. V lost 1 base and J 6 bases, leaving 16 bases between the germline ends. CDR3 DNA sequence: TGTGCCAGCAGCTTAGTATGGCTAGCGTCGACCGAGCAGTACTTC. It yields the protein CASSLVWLASTEQYF.

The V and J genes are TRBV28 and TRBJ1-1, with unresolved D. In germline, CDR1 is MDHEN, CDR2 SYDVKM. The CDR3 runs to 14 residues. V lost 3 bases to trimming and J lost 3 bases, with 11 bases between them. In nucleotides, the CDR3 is TGTGCCAGCAGTTTCCCCCTCGGGGACACTGAAGCTTTCTTT. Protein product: CASSFPLGDTEAFF.

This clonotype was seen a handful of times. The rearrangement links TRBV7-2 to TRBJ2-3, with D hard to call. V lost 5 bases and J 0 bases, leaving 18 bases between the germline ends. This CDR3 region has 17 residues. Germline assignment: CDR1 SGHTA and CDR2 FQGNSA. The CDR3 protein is CASSPRISPSSTDTQYF. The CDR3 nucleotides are TGTGCCAGCAGCCCCCGAATTAGCCCGTCTAGCACAGATACGCAGTATTTT.

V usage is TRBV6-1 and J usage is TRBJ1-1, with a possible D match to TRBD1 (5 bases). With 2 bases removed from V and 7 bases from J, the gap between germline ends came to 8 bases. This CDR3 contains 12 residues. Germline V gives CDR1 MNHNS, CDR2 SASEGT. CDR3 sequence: CASSEQGNEAFF. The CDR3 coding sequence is TGTGCCAGCAGTGAACAGGGAAATGAAGCTTTCTTT.

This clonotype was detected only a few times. CDR3 loop: CASTDDLAGGRIETQYF. The CDR3 DNA reads as TGTGCCAGCACTGACGACCTAGCGGGAGGGCGTATAGAGACCCAGTACTTC. The V call is TRBV2, the J call TRBJ2-5; 12 bases match TRBD2. The CDR3 length is 17 residues. J lost 4 bases, V lost 7 bases, and 13 bases had no gene match. Germline CDR1 SNHLY, CDR2 FYNNEI.

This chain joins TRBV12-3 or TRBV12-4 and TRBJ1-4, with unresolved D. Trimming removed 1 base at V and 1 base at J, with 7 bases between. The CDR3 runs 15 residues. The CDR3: CASSLDSLTNEKLFF. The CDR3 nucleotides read TGTGCCAGCAGTTTAGACAGCCTAACTAATGAAAAACTGTTTTTT.

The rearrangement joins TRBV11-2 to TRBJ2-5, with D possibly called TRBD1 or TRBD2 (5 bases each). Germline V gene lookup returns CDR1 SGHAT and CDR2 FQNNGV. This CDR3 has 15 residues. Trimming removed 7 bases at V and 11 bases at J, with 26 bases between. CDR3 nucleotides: TGTGCCAGCACCCTAGCTGACGGGGCTTTCAATGAGCAGTACTTC. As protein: CASTLADGAFNEQYF.

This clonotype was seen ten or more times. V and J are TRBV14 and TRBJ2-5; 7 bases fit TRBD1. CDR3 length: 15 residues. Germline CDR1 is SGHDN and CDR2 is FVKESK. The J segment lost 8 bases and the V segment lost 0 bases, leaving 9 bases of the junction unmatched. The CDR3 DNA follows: TGTGCCAGCAGCCAAGAACTGCGACAGGGAAGTACCCAGTACTTC. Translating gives CASSQELRQGSTQYF.

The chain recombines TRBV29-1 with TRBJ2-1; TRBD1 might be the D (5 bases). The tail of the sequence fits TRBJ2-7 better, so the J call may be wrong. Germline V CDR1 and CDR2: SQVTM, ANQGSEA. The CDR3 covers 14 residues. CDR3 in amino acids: CSVEDRVLYNEQYF. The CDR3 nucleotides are TGCAGCGTTGAAGACAGGGTCCTATACAATGAGCAGTACTTC.

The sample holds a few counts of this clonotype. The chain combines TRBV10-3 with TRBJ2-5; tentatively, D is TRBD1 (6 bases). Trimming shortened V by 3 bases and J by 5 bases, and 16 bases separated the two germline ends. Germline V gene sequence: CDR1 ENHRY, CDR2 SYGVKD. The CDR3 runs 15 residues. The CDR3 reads CAISDERTRGETQYF. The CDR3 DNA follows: TGTGCCATCAGTGACGAACGGACGAGGGGGGAGACCCAGTACTTC.

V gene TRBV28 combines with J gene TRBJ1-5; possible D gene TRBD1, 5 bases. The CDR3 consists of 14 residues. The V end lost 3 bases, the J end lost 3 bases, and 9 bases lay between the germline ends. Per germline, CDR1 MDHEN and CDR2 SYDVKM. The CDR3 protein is CASSFWTLNQPQHF. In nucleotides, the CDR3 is TGTGCCAGCAGTTTTTGGACACTCAATCAGCCCCAGCATTTT.

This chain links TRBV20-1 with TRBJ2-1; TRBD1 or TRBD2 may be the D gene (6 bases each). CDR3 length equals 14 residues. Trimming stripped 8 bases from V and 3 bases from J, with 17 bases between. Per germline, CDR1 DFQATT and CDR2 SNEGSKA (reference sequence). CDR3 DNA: TGCAGTCAGCCGGGGGCGGGAATCTACAATGAGCAGTTCTTC. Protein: CSQPGAGIYNEQFF.